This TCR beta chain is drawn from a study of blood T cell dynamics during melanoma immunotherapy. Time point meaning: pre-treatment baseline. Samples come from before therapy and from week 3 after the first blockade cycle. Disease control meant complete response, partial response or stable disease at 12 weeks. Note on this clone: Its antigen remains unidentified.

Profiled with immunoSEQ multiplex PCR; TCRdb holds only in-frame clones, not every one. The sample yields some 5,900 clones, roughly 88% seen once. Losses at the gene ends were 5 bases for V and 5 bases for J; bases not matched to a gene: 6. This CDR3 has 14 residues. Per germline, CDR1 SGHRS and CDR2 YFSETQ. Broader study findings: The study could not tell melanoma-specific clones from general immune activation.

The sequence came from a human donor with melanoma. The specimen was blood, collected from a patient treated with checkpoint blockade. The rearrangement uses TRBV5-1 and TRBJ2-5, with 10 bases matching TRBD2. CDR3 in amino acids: CASRVSGGAETQYF. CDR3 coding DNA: TGCGCCAGCAGGGTGAGCGGGGGGGCCGAGACCCAGTACTTC.